Shown below are 18 T cell receptor beta chains from a single sample sequenced in a study of T cell clonotyping in hematopoietic cell transplantation. Assay used: immunoSEQ multiplex PCR; TCRdb lists only in-frame clones, some missing. The data contain several thousand clones, roughly 89% of them seen just once; the ten biggest clones take up around a quarter. The source material was peripheral blood mononuclear cells, sampled 100 days after allogeneic stem cell transplant. The receptor set was obtained from a male patient between 65 and 79 years old who had an allogeneic stem cell transplant from an unrelated donor, so T cells may come from the graft donor. Some clones in this sample may be carry-over from other donors' samples.

This chain links TRBV6-5 with TRBJ1-2, with a tentative D call TRBD1 (6 bases). Germline loops: CDR1 MNHEY, CDR2 SVGAGI. There are 14 residues in the CDR3. The V gene lost 8 bases and the J gene lost 4 bases, with 17 bases spanning the gap. In nucleotides, the CDR3 is TGTGCCAGCGGCGTGGACAGAGGCTTCTATGGCTACACCTTC. Translated: CASGVDRGFYGYTF.

This sequence joins TRBV30 and TRBJ1-4; D remains unclear. The V and J ends lost 0 bases and 4 bases respectively, with 9 bases between them. This CDR3 has 14 amino acids. The germline gives CDR1 GTSNPN, CDR2 SVGIG (reference sequence). The CDR3 DNA reads TGTGCCTGGAGTGTACCCGTGGATAATGAAAAACTGTTTTTT. Protein product: CAWSVPVDNEKLFF.

V is TRBV6-1 and J is TRBJ1-2; a weak D match, TRBD1 (6 bases). This CDR3 has 12 amino acids. Germline lookup yields CDR1 MNHNS and CDR2 SASEGT. V was cut by 8 bases and J by 8 bases, with 15 bases left in between. CDR3 coding DNA: TGTGCCAGCTCTACGGGGGCTGAGGGCTACACCTTC. It yields the protein CASSTGAEGYTF.

The J gene is TRBJ2-2, the V gene TRBV5-4; maybe TRBD1 (6 bases). CDR3 length: 15 residues. The V gene lost 4 bases and the J gene lost 5 bases, with 15 bases spanning the gap. The germline V gene encodes CDR1 SGHNT and CDR2 YYREEE (reference sequence). CDR3 in amino acids: CASSTPGQQTGELFF. The CDR3 coding sequence is TGTGCCAGCAGCACCCCGGGACAACAAACCGGGGAGCTGTTTTTT. Variable domain in full (rest from reference TRBV5-4 and TRBJ2-2): ETGVTQSPTHLIKTRGQQVTLRCSSQSGHNTVSWYQQALGQGPQFIFQYYREEENGRGNFPPRFSGLQFPNYSSELNVNALELDDSALYLCASSTPGQQTGELFFGEGSRLTVL.

The chain joins TRBV5-6 to TRBJ1-2; the D is unclear. CDR3 length: 14 residues. Trimming removed 10 bases at V and 2 bases at J, with 18 bases between. The V gene's germline CDR1 is SGHDT and CDR2 YYEEEE. This CDR3 reads CAGSTMTGNYGYTF. CDR3 DNA sequence: TGTGCCGGCTCGACAATGACGGGGAACTATGGCTACACCTTC.

The J gene is TRBJ1-2, the V gene TRBV6-1; 12 bases match TRBD1. V trimming: 2 bases; J trimming: 3 bases; junction bases outside the gene matches: 4. This CDR3 is built from 16 residues. Germline assignment: CDR1 MNHNS and CDR2 SASEGT. CDR3 sequence reads: CASSETGQGAYYGYTF. DNA for the CDR3: TGTGCCAGCAGTGAAACGGGACAGGGGGCTTACTATGGCTACACCTTC.

This chain connects TRBV28 to TRBJ1-1; 9 bases fit TRBD1. Looked up from germline, CDR1 is MDHEN and CDR2 is SYDVKM. Losses at the gene ends were 1 base for V and 5 bases for J; bases not matched to a gene: 5. This CDR3 has 15 amino acids. The CDR3 loop reads CASSLLQGARTEAFF. CDR3 in DNA: TGTGCCAGCAGTTTATTACAGGGGGCACGGACTGAAGCTTTCTTT.

The DNA for the CDR3 is TGTGCCAGCAGCGCTACCGGACTGGATAATGAGCAGTTCTTC. Protein: CASSATGLDNEQFF. The chain recombines TRBV9 with TRBJ2-1; possible D gene TRBD2, 5 bases. Per the germline V gene, CDR1 is SGDLS and CDR2 is YYNGEE. The germline V and J ends were trimmed by 3 bases and 7 bases, with 14 bases remaining between them. The CDR3 is made up of 14 amino acids.

V gene TRBV5-1 combines with J gene TRBJ2-2, with TRBD2 identical over 11 bases. Unmatched junction bases numbered 6, after V lost 5 bases and J lost 0 bases. The CDR3 contains 17 residues. Germline CDR1 is SGHRS and CDR2 is YFSETQ. As DNA, the CDR3 is TGCGCCAGCAGACCCGGGACTAGCGGAGCGAACACCGGGGAGCTGTTTTTT. Translated: CASRPGTSGANTGELFF.

The chain carries TRBV14 and TRBJ2-7; D gene unclear. CDR3 size: 15 residues. The V end lost 1 base, the J end lost 2 bases, and 12 bases lay between the germline ends. Germline V gene lookup returns CDR1 SGHDN and CDR2 FVKESK. CDR3 sequence: CASSQGTLVTYEQYF. CDR3 nucleotides: TGTGCCAGCAGCCAAGGAACCCTAGTAACCTACGAGCAGTACTTC.

The chain couples TRBV5-6 to TRBJ1-5, with D possibly TRBD1 on 6 matching bases. Germline V gene lookup returns CDR1 SGHDT and CDR2 YYEEEE. V gave up 3 bases and J gave up 0 bases, with 7 bases separating them. This CDR3 is 14 amino acids long. The CDR3 DNA reads TGTGCCAGCAGCTACAGGGATAGCAATCAGCCCCAGCATTTT. Translation: CASSYRDSNQPQHF.

The CDR3 protein is CASSYSTGGGPEAFF. The CDR3 region has the DNA TGTGCCAGCAGTTACTCTACAGGGGGAGGCCCTGAAGCTTTCTTT. The J gene is TRBJ1-1, the V gene TRBV6-6; 8 bases agree with TRBD1. There are 15 residues in the CDR3. The germline V gene has CDR1 MNHNY and CDR2 SVGAGI (reference sequence). With V trimmed by 0 bases and J by 6 bases, 6 bases remained unmatched.

The rearrangement joins TRBV6-1 to TRBJ2-7; D not certain. The CDR3 is made up of 13 amino acids. V dropped 8 bases and J dropped 7 bases, with 18 bases sitting between them. Looked up from germline, CDR1 is MNHNS and CDR2 is SASEGT. Written as DNA, the CDR3 is TGTGCCAGCTCCCCTTACTTCCTGTGGGAGCAGTACTTC. This encodes CASSPYFLWEQYF.

CDR3: CASTVQGNTEAFF. CDR3 sequence (DNA): TGTGCCAGCACGGTTCAGGGTAACACTGAAGCTTTCTTT. The rearrangement links TRBV5-6 to TRBJ1-1, with D possibly TRBD1 on 5 matching bases. V shed 6 bases and J shed 2 bases, with 11 bases lying between them. The CDR3 runs to 13 residues. Germline CDR1 and CDR2: SGHDT and YYEEEE.

This clone was observed a handful of times. The rearrangement uses TRBV7-2 and TRBJ2-7; 10 nucleotides match TRBD2. V trimming: 1 base; J trimming: 3 bases; junction bases outside the gene matches: 12. Germline CDR1 and CDR2: SGHTA and FQGNSA. The CDR3 loop spans 18 amino acids. CDR3 DNA sequence: TGTGCCAGCAGCTTAGGTCCTAGCGGGGGTACCGCCCTCTACGAGCAGTACTTC. Translation gives CASSLGPSGGTALYEQYF.

This clone was counted once. The chain links TRBV5-1 to TRBJ2-5; TRBD2 agrees at 11 bases. The V gene end was trimmed by 2 bases and the J gene end by 5 bases; junction bases not matched to a gene: 8. Per the germline V gene, CDR1 is SGHRS and CDR2 is YFSETQ. There are 16 residues in the CDR3. For the CDR3, the DNA is TGCGCCAGCAGCTTTGGTACTAGCGGGAGTCGGGAGACCCAGTACTTC. As protein: CASSFGTSGSRETQYF.

The CDR3 DNA sequence: TGTGCCAGCAGCCAGTCTGGGGCCAACGTCCTGACTTTC. Translating it yields CASSQSGANVLTF. V usage is TRBV6-5 and J usage is TRBJ2-6; D is unclear. Germline V CDR1 and CDR2: MNHEY, SVGAGI. V lost 6 bases and J lost 1, with 4 bases in between. This CDR3 has 13 amino acids.

The gene calls are TRBV6-5 and TRBJ2-7; D is uncertain. The V gene lost 6 bases and the J gene lost 1 base, with 10 bases spanning the gap. Germline V gene data show CDR1 as MNHEY and CDR2 as SVGAGI. The CDR3 runs 13 residues. In DNA form, the CDR3 reads TGTGCCAGCAGCCACCCCCTTTCCTACGAGCAGTACTTC. It codes for CASSHPLSYEQYF.